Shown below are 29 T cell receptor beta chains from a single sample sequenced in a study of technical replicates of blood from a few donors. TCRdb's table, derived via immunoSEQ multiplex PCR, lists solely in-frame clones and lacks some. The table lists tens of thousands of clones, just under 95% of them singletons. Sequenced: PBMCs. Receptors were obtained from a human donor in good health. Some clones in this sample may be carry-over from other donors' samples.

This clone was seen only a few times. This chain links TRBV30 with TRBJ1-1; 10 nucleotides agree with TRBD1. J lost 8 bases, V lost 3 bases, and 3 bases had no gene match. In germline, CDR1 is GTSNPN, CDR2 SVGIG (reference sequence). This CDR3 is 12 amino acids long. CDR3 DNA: TGTGCCTGGAGCCCGGGACAGGGGGAAGCTTTCTTT. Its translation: CAWSPGQGEAFF.

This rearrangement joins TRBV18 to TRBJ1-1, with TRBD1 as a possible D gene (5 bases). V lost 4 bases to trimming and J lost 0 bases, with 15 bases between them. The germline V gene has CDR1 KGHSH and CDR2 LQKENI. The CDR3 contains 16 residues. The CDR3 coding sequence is TGTGCCAGCTCACTAGCTGGGGGGGGGATGAACACTGAAGCTTTCTTT. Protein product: CASSLAGGGMNTEAFF.

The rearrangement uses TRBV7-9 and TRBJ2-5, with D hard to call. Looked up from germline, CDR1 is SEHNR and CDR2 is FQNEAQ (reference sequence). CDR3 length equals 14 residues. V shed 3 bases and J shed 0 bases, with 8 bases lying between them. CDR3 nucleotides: TGTGCCAGCAGCTTGGTGGCAGACCAAGAGACCCAGTACTTC. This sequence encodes CASSLVADQETQYF.

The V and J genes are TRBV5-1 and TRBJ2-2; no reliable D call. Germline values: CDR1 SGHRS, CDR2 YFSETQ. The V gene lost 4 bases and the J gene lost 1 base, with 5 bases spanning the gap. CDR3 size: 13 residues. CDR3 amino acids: CASSPENTGELFF. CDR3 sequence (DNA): TGCGCCAGCAGCCCAGAGAACACCGGGGAGCTGTTTTTT.

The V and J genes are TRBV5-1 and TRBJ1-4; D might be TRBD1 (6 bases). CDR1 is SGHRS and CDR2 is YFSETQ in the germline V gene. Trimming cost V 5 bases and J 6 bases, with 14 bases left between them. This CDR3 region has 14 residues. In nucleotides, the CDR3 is TGCGCCAGCAGTAGTGGACAGATAGATGAAAAACTGTTTTTT. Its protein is CASSSGQIDEKLFF. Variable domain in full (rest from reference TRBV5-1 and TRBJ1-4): KAGVTQTPRYLIKTRGQQVTLSCSPISGHRSVSWYQQTPGQGLQFLFEYFSETQRNKGNFPGRFSGRQFSNSRSEMNVSTLELGDSALYLCASSSGQIDEKLFFGSGTQLSVL.

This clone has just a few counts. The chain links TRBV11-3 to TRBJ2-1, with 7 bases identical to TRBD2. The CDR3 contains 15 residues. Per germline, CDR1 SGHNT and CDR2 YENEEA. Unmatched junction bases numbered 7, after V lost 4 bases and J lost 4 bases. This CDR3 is CASSSRLAVYNEQFF. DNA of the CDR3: TGTGCCAGCAGCTCACGACTAGCCGTATACAATGAGCAGTTCTTC.

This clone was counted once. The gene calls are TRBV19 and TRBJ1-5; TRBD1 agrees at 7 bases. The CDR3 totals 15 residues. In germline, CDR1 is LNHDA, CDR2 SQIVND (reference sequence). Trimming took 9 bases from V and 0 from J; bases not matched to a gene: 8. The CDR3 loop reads CASQPGTASNQPQHF. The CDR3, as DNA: TGTGCCAGCCAACCGGGGACAGCTAGCAATCAGCCCCAGCATTTT.

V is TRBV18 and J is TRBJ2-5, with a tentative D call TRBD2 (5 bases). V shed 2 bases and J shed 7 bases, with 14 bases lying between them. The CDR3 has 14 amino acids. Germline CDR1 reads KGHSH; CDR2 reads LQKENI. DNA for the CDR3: TGTGCCAGCTCACCAGACGGGGTCGGAAGGACCCAGTACTTC. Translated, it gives CASSPDGVGRTQYF.

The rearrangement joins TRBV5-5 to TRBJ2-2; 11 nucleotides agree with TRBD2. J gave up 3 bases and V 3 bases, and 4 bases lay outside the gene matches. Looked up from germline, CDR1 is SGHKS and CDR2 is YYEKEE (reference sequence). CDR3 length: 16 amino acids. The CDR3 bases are TGTGCCAGCAGCTATACTAGCGGGAGTTACACCGGGGAGCTGTTTTTT. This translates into CASSYTSGSYTGELFF.

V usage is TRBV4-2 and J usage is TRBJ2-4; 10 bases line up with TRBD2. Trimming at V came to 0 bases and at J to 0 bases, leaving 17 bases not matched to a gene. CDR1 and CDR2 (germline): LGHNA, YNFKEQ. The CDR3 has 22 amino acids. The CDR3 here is CASSQDSAQLAGRGLAKNIQYF. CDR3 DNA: TGTGCCAGCAGCCAAGATTCCGCACAACTAGCGGGAAGGGGGTTAGCCAAAAACATTCAGTACTTC.

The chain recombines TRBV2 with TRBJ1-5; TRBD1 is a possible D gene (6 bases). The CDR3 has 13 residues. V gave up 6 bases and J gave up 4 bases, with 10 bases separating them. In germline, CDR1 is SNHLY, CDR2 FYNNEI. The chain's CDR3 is CASRQQGNQPQHF. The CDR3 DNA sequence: TGTGCCAGCAGGCAACAGGGTAATCAGCCCCAGCATTTT.

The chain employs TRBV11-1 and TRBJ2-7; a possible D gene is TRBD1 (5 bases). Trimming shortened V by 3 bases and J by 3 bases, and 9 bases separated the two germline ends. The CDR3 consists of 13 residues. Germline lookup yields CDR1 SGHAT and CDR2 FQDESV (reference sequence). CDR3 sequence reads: CASSLGLFYEQYF. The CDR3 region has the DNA TGTGCCAGCAGCTTGGGGCTGTTCTACGAGCAGTACTTC.

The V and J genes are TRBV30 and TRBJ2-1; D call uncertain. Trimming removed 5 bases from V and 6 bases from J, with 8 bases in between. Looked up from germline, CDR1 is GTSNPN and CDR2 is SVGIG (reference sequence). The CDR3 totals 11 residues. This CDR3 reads CAWAPGNEQFF. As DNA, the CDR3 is TGTGCCTGGGCCCCAGGCAATGAGCAGTTCTTC.

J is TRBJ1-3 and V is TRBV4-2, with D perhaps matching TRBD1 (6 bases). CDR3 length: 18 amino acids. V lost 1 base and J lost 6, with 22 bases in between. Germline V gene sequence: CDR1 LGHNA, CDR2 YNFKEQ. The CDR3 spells CASSQGTQGPGALNTIYF. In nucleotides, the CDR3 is TGTGCCAGCAGCCAAGGTACCCAGGGCCCAGGGGCCCTAAACACCATATATTTT.

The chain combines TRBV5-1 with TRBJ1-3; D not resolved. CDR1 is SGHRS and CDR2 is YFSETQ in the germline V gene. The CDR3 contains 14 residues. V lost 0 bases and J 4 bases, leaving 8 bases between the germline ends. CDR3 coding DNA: TGCGCCAGCAGCTTGGCCGGGTACGGAAACACCATATATTTT. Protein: CASSLAGYGNTIYF.

CDR3 residues: CASSGGLAGMGDYEQYF. CDR3 DNA sequence: TGTGCCAGTAGTGGGGGACTAGCGGGGATGGGAGACTACGAGCAGTACTTC. V and J are TRBV19 and TRBJ2-7; 13 bases line up with TRBD2. Per germline, CDR1 LNHDA and CDR2 SQIVND (reference sequence). The CDR3 is made up of 17 amino acids. V shed 5 bases, J shed 3 bases, and the junction held 10 bases outside the gene matches.

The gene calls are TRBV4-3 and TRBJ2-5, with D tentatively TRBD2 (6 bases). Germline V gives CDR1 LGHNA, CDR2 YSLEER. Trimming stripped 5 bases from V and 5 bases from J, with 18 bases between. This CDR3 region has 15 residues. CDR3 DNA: TGCGCCAGCAGCAGAGAGGGACTGGCCCCCGAGACCCAGTACTTC. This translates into CASSREGLAPETQYF.

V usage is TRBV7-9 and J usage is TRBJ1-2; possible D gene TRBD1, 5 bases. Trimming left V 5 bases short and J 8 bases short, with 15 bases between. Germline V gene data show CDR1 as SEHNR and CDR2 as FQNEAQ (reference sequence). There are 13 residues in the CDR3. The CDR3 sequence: CASSEGGARGYTF. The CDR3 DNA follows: TGTGCCAGCAGCGAAGGAGGGGCTCGCGGCTACACCTTC. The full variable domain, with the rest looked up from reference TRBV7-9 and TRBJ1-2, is DTGVSQNPRHKITKRGQNVTFRCDPISEHNRLYWYRQTLGQGPEFLTYFQNEAQLEKSRLLSDRFSAERPKGSFSTLEIQRTEQGDSAMYLCASSEGGARGYTFGSGTRLTVV.

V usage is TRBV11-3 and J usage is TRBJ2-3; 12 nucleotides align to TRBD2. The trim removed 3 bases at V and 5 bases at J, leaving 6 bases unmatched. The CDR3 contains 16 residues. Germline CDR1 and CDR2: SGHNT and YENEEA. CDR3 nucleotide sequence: TGTGCCAGCAGCTTGACTAGCGGGAGTTTGGTAGATACGCAGTATTTT. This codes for CASSLTSGSLVDTQYF.

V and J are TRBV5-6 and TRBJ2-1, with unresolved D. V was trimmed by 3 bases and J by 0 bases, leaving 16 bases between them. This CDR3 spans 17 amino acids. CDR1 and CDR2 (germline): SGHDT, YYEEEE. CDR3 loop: CASSSPPPQISYNEQFF. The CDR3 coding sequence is TGTGCCAGCAGCTCCCCCCCTCCGCAGATCTCCTACAATGAGCAGTTCTTC.

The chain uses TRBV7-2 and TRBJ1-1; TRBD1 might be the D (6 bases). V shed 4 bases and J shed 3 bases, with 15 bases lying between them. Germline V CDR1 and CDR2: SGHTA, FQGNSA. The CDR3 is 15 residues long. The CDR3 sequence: CASSSQSPGDTEAFF. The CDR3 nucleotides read TGTGCCAGCAGCTCCCAGTCTCCAGGGGACACTGAAGCTTTCTTT.

The CDR3 is CASSSTSGSDTQYF. The CDR3, as DNA: TGTGCCAGCAGTTCAACATCAGGGTCAGATACGCAGTATTTT. This rearrangement joins TRBV27 to TRBJ2-3, with D maybe TRBD1 (5 bases). The CDR3 length is 14 residues. V was pared by 4 bases and J by 4 bases, with 12 bases between. Germline V gene sequence: CDR1 MNHEY, CDR2 SMNVEV (reference sequence).

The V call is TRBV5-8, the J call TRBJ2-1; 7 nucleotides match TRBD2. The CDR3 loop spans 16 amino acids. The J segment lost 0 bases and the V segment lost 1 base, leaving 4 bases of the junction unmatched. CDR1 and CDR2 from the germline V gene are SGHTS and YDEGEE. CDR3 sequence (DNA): TGTGCCAGCAGCTTGTTGGGCGGGAGCTCCTACAATGAGCAGTTCTTC. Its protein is CASSLLGGSSYNEQFF.

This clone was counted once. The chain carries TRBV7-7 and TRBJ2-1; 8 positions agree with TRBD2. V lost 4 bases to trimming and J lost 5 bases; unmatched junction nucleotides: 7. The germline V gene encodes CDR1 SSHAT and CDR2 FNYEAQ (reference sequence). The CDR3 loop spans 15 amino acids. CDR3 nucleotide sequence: TGTGCCAGCAGCTGGGCAAGCGGGAGCAACAATGAGCAGTTCTTC. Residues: CASSWASGSNNEQFF.

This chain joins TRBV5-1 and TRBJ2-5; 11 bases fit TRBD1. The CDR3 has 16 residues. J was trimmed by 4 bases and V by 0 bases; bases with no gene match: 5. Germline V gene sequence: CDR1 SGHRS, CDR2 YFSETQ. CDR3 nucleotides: TGCGCCAGCAGCTTGGGGACAGGGGGCGTGGGAGAGACCCAGTACTTC. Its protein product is CASSLGTGGVGETQYF.

Here the CDR3 reads CASSSRVNTEAFF. In DNA form, the CDR3 reads TGTGCCAGCAGCTCCCGGGTTAACACTGAAGCTTTCTTT. V usage is TRBV13 and J usage is TRBJ1-1, with D unclear. The V end lost 4 bases, the J end lost 2 bases, and 8 bases lay between the germline ends. CDR1 and CDR2 from the germline V gene are PRHDT and FYEKMQ (reference sequence). CDR3 length: 13 residues.

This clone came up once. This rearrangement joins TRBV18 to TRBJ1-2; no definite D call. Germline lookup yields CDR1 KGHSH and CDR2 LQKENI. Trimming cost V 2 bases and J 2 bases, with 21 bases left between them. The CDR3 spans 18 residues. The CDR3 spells CASSPIQQFGAGNYGYTF. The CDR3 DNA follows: TGTGCCAGCTCACCAATTCAGCAGTTCGGTGCAGGCAACTATGGCTACACCTTC. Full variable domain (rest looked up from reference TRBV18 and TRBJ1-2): NAGVMQNPRHLVRRRGQEARLRCSPMKGHSHVYWYRQLPEEGLKFMVYLQKENIIDESGMPKERFSAEFPKEGPSILRIQQVVRGDSAAYFCASSPIQQFGAGNYGYTFGSGTRLTVV.

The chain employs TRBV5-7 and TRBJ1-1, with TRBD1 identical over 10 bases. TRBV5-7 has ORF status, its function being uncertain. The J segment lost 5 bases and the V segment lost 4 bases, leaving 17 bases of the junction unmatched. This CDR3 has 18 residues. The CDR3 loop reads CASSTDPSVGTGETEAFF. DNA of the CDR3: TGTGCCAGCAGCACGGACCCATCAGTCGGGACAGGGGAGACTGAAGCTTTCTTT.

The CDR3 DNA reads as TGTGCCAGCAGCCAAGCTCGACTAGGCACAGATACGCAGTATTTT. Encoded protein: CASSQARLGTDTQYF. This rearrangement joins TRBV4-2 to TRBJ2-3; TRBD2 is a possible D gene (6 bases). The CDR3 length is 15 residues. V was trimmed by 1 base and J by 1 base, leaving 9 bases between them. CDR1 is LGHNA, CDR2 YNFKEQ, per germline.